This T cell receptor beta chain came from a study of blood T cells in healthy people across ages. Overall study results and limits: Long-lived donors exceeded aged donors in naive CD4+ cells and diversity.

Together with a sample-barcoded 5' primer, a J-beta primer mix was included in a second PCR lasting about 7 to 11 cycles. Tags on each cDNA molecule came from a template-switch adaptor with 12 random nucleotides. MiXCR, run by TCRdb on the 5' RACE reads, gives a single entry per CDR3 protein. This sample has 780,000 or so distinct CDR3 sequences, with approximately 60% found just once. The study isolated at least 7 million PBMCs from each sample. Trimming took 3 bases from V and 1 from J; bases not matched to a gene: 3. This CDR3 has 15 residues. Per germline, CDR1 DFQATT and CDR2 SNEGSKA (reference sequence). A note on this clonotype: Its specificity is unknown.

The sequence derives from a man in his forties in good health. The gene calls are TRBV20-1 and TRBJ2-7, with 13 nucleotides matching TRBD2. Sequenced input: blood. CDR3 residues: CSARLTSGRSYEQYF. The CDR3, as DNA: TGCAGTGCTAGGCTGACTAGCGGGAGGTCCTACGAGCAGTACTTC.